A single sample is the source of the 20 T cell receptor beta chains below, sequenced in a study of T cells after yellow fever vaccination (dated by TCRdb to about 2019). This sample's treatment or condition label indicates: live attenuated yellow fever vaccine strain. Libraries were constructed by 5' RACE. The sequencing machine was an Illumina HiSeq 2500. The public reads were reprocessed in TCRdb via fastp at Q25 and MiXCR, keeping in-frame beta chains. Duplicate CDR3 protein sequences are folded into a single record with the most common DNA and genes. The sample table shows about 360,000 distinct CDR3 sequences, and roughly 6.1% are seen once. The ten top clones hold 14% to 15% of the sample. Sequencing was performed on PBMCs, taken 5 days after the yellow fever booster vaccination. Receptors were obtained from a man younger than 40 who received the YFV17D yellow fever vaccine.

Many counts were recorded for this clonotype. This chain uses TRBV4-3 with TRBJ2-3, with 13 bases fitting TRBD2. There are 14 residues in the CDR3. Germline V gene sequence: CDR1 LGHNA, CDR2 YSLEER. Germline trimming cut 4 bases from V and 6 bases from J; bases unmatched to any gene: 1. CDR3 in amino acids: CASSPLAGGDTQYF. Here the CDR3 DNA reads TGCGCCAGCAGCCCACTAGCGGGAGGGGATACGCAGTATTTT.

This clonotype has ten or more counts. This rearrangement joins TRBV5-1 to TRBJ2-3; 9 positions agree with TRBD2. The CDR3 has 15 residues. With V trimmed by 4 bases and J by 4 bases, 7 bases remained unmatched. Germline V gives CDR1 SGHRS, CDR2 YFSETQ. The CDR3 region is CASSLVIAGADTQYF. CDR3 coding DNA: TGCGCCAGCAGCCTAGTCATAGCGGGAGCAGATACGCAGTATTTT.

The table lists this clonotype with many counts. This sequence joins TRBV29-1 and TRBJ1-2, with no clear D. With 7 bases removed from V and 4 bases from J, the gap between germline ends came to 10 bases. The germline V gene has CDR1 SQVTM and CDR2 ANQGSEA. The length of the CDR3 is 11 residues. The DNA of the CDR3 is TGCAGCGCGGGCAGGAGCTATGGCTACACCTTC. Translation gives CSAGRSYGYTF.

The chain combines TRBV18 with TRBJ2-7; D is undetermined. The CDR3 extends over 13 amino acids. Looked up from germline, CDR1 is KGHSH and CDR2 is LQKENI. V was trimmed by 3 bases and J by 3 bases, leaving 9 bases between them. CDR3 sequence (DNA): TGTGCCAGCTCACCCGACGTCCTCTACGAGCAGTACTTC. Encoded protein: CASSPDVLYEQYF.

The chain uses TRBV30 and TRBJ2-1, with TRBD2 matching 7 bases. Germline V gene lookup returns CDR1 GTSNPN and CDR2 SVGIG (reference sequence). CDR3 length: 15 residues. Germline trimming cut 1 base from V and 2 bases from J; bases unmatched to any gene: 5. The chain's CDR3 is CAWSAGGRAYNEQFF. The CDR3, as DNA: TGTGCCTGGAGTGCCGGGGGGAGGGCCTACAATGAGCAGTTCTTC.

This clonotype was counted only a few times. The chain employs TRBV5-1 and TRBJ2-3, with D perhaps matching TRBD2 (6 bases). The germline V and J ends were trimmed by 6 bases and 3 bases, with 14 bases remaining between them. Per the germline V gene, CDR1 is SGHRS and CDR2 is YFSETQ. This CDR3 has 14 amino acids. CDR3 loop: CASTLGGDTDTQYF. In DNA, the CDR3 is TGCGCCAGCACCCTCGGGGGAGATACAGATACGCAGTATTTT.

This clonotype was found many times. The J gene is TRBJ2-7, the V gene TRBV9, with D unresolved. The CDR3 consists of 8 residues. Germline lookup yields CDR1 SGDLS and CDR2 YYNGEE. Trimming cost V 7 bases and J 11 bases, with 7 bases left between them. For the CDR3, the DNA is TGTGCCAGCGGAGAGAAGTACTTC. This codes for CASGEKYF.

This clonotype was detected ten times or more. The rearrangement joins TRBV7-9 to TRBJ2-1; D ambiguous. This CDR3 spans 11 amino acids. Germline V gene data show CDR1 as SEHNR and CDR2 as FQNEAQ (reference sequence). Trimming shortened V by 7 bases and J by 4 bases, and 5 bases separated the two germline ends. CDR3 coding DNA: TGTGCCAGCATGGGGTACAATGAGCAGTTCTTC. Its protein product is CASMGYNEQFF.

This clonotype was counted many times. V gene TRBV9 combines with J gene TRBJ2-4, with D perhaps being TRBD1 or TRBD2 (6 bases each). CDR1 SGDLS and CDR2 YYNGEE come from the germline V gene. The CDR3 has 15 amino acids. Trimming took off 0 bases at V and 2 bases at J, with 9 bases between the two ends. The CDR3 loop reads CASSVAGGPKNIQYF. The CDR3 coding sequence is TGTGCCAGCAGCGTAGCTGGGGGGCCCAAAAACATTCAGTACTTC.

This clonotype has ten or more counts. This chain links TRBV27 with TRBJ2-7; D tentatively fits TRBD1 or TRBD2 (5 bases each). In germline, CDR1 is MNHEY, CDR2 SMNVEV (reference sequence). V was shortened by 3 bases and J by 0 bases, with 12 bases between the two germline ends. The CDR3 sequence is 15 residues long. The CDR3 nucleotides are TGTGCCAGCAGTTTGAGGGGAGAGGGCTCCTACGAGCAGTACTTC. This gives the protein CASSLRGEGSYEQYF.

The chain recombines TRBV30 with TRBJ2-5; D is undetermined. The V end lost 2 bases, the J end lost 10 bases, and 11 bases lay between the germline ends. The germline V gene encodes CDR1 GTSNPN and CDR2 SVGIG (reference sequence). The CDR3 is 11 amino acids. The CDR3 nucleotides read TGTGCCTGGAGTAATCCCGTGGGCCAGTACTTC. The encoded protein is CAWSNPVGQYF.

This clonotype showed up many times. The chain couples TRBV12-3 or TRBV12-4 to TRBJ2-7; D possibly corresponds to TRBD2 (6 bases). The CDR3 sequence is 11 residues long. V was shortened by 8 bases and J by 3 bases, with 8 bases between the two germline ends. CDR3 DNA: TGTGCCAGCGGGACTCTCTACGAGCAGTACTTC. Amino acids: CASGTLYEQYF.

This clonotype has ten or more counts. The V and J genes are TRBV5-1 and TRBJ2-5; either TRBD1 or TRBD2 may fit D (5 bases each). V was cut by 7 bases and J by 1 base, with 17 bases left in between. Germline loops: CDR1 SGHRS, CDR2 YFSETQ. This CDR3 spans 15 amino acids. CDR3 sequence (DNA): TGCGCCAGCGTTCTAAACGGGGCCTCCCAAGAGACCCAGTACTTC. Its protein is CASVLNGASQETQYF.

This clonotype came up many times. V and J are TRBV10-3 and TRBJ2-1; D might be TRBD2 (5 bases). There are 14 residues in the CDR3. CDR1 and CDR2 (germline): ENHRY, SYGVKD. V was pared by 2 bases and J by 0 bases, with 5 bases between. CDR3 sequence reads: CAISEGSSYNEQFF. In DNA form, the CDR3 reads TGTGCCATCAGTGAGGGGAGCTCCTACAATGAGCAGTTCTTC.

This chain connects TRBV29-1 to TRBJ2-5; D is unclear. Germline lookup yields CDR1 SQVTM and CDR2 ANQGSEA. CDR3 length: 12 amino acids. With 4 bases removed from V and 1 base from J, the gap between germline ends came to 7 bases. Written as DNA, the CDR3 is TGCAGCGTTGTTAGGTCCCAAGAGACCCAGTACTTC. It specifies CSVVRSQETQYF. The full variable domain, in which reference TRBV29-1 and TRBJ2-5 provide the parts outside the CDR3, is SAVISQKPSRDICQRGTSLTIQCQVDSQVTMMFWYRQQPGQSLTLIATANQGSEATYESGFVIDKFPISRPNLTFSTLTVSNMSPEDSSIYLCSVVRSQETQYFGPGTRLLVL.

This clonotype showed up just a few times. The chain recombines TRBV9 with TRBJ2-7; 9 bases line up with TRBD2. The CDR3 length is 14 residues. Germline loops: CDR1 SGDLS, CDR2 YYNGEE. J gave up 3 bases and V 3 bases, and 4 bases lay outside the gene matches. CDR3 nucleotides: TGTGCCAGCAGCGCCGGGACTAGCCACTACGAGCAGTACTTC. Translated: CASSAGTSHYEQYF.

This clonotype was seen ten or more times. This chain links TRBV28 with TRBJ2-1; a possible D gene is TRBD1 (5 bases). V was pared by 6 bases and J by 7 bases, with 16 bases between. The CDR3 is 14 residues long. The germline CDR1 and CDR2 sequences are MDHEN and SYDVKM. In nucleotides, the CDR3 is TGTGCCAGCAGGAAAGGGCAGGGCAATAATGAGCAGTTCTTC. It encodes CASRKGQGNNEQFF.

This clonotype occurred a few times. This chain connects TRBV11-2 to TRBJ1-5; D is uncertain. The CDR3 runs 15 residues. Germline V gene sequence: CDR1 SGHAT, CDR2 FQNNGV. The V gene lost 1 base and the J gene lost 4 bases, with 11 bases spanning the gap. The CDR3 loop reads CASSLGASQNQPQHF. The CDR3 DNA follows: TGTGCCAGCAGCTTAGGGGCAAGTCAAAATCAGCCCCAGCATTTT.

This clonotype was counted at least ten times. The rearrangement links TRBV12-5 to TRBJ1-2; D is ambiguous. The CDR3 runs 12 residues. The V and J ends lost 11 bases and 3 bases respectively, with 13 bases between them. Looked up from germline, CDR1 is LGHNT and CDR2 is FRNRAP. CDR3 amino acids: CAVPGVYYGYTF. The DNA for the CDR3 is TGTGCTGTCCCTGGGGTCTACTATGGCTACACCTTC.

This clonotype was seen more than once but under ten times. V is TRBV10-3 and J is TRBJ2-2; TRBD2 aligns across 7 bases. J gave up 3 bases and V 11 bases, and 9 bases lay outside the gene matches. The CDR3 totals 14 residues. Looked up from germline, CDR1 is ENHRY and CDR2 is SYGVKD. For the CDR3, the DNA is TGTGCCTATCGTAGCGGGTCGGACACCGGGGAGCTGTTTTTT. Translating gives CAYRSGSDTGELFF.